The clone carrying this T cell receptor (beta chain) showed up just a few times. TCRdb re-derived calls from the RT-PCR reads in MiXCR, one entry per CDR3 protein. The sample shows fewer than 800,000 distinct CDR3 sequences, approximately 14% of them seen only once. With 4 bases clipped from V and 7 bases from J, the junction kept 7 bases outside the gene matches. The germline CDR1 and CDR2 sequences are SGHTA and FQGTGA. The CDR3 extends over 14 amino acids. The clonotype originates from a female donor in good health, serving as a healthy control. This sequence joins TRBV7-3 and TRBJ2-1; 7 positions agree with TRBD2. The sequencing input was memory CD4+ T cells from blood. The CDR3 DNA is TGTGCCAGCAGCTCCACCTTGGGGGGGAATGAGCAGTTCTTC. This codes for CASSSTLGGNEQFF. Filled out from reference TRBV7-3 and TRBJ2-1, the complete variable domain reads GAGVSQTPSNKVTEKGKYVELRCDPISGHTALYWYRQSLGQGPEFLIYFQGTGAADDSGLPNDRFFAVRPEGSVSTLKIQRTERGDSAVYLCASSSTLGGNEQFFGPGTRLTVL.